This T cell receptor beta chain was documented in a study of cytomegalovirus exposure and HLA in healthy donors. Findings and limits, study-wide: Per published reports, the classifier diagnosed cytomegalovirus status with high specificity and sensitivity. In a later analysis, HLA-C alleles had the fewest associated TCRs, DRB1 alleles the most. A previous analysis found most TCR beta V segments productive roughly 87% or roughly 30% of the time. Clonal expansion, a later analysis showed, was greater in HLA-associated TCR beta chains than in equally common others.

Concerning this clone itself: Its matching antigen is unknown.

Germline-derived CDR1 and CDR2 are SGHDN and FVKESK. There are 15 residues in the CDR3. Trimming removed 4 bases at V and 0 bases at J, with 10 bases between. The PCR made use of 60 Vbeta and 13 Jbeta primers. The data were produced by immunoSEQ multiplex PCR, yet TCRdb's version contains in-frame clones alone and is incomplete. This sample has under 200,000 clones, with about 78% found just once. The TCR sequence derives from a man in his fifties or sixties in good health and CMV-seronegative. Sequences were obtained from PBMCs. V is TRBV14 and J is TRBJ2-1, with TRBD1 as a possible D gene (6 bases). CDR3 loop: CASSPTDSSYNEQFF. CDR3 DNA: TGTGCCAGCAGCCCTACGGACAGCTCCTACAATGAGCAGTTCTTC. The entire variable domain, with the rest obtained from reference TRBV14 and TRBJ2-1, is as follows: EAGVTQFPSHSVIEKGQTVTLRCDPISGHDNLYWYRRVMGKEIKFLLHFVKESKQDESGMPNNRFLAERTGGTYSTLKVQPAELEDSGVYFCASSPTDSSYNEQFFGPGTRLTVL.